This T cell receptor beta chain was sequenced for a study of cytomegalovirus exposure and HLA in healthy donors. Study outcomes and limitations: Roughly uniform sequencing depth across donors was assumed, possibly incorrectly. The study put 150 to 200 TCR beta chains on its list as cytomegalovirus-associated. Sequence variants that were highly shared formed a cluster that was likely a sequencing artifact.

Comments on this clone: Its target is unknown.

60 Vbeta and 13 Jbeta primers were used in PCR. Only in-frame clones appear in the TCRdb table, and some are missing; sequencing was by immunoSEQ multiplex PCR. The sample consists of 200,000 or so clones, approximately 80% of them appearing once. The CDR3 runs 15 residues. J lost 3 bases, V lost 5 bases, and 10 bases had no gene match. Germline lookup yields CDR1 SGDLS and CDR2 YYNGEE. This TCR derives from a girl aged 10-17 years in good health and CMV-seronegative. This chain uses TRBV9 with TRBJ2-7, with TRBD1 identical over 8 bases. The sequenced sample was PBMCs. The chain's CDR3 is CASSNSGTGDYEQYF. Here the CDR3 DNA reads TGTGCCAGCAGTAATTCCGGGACAGGAGACTACGAGCAGTACTTC.